The next 28 T cell receptor beta chains were all read from a single sample in a study of monozygotic twins with inflammatory bowel disease. TCRdb re-called the 5' RACE reads and catalogs CDR3 proteins one per entry, DNA excluded. The table counts over 100,000 distinct CDR3 sequences; around 11% lies in the top ten. Sequencing was done on a sample of blood. All receptors derive from a human donor with ulcerative colitis or Crohn's disease, or a healthy co-twin of an affected twin (not recorded which).

The CDR3 spells CASSEGLWGYTF. The chain has TRBV2 and TRBJ1-2; as DNA is missing, the TRBD1 call by TCRdb cannot be tested. The CDR3 runs to 12 residues. The V gene's germline CDR1 is SNHLY and CDR2 FYNNEI. The full variable domain, rest sourced from reference TRBV2 and TRBJ1-2, is EPEVTQTPSHQVTQMGQEVILRCVPISNHLYFYWYRQILGQKVEFLVSFYNNEISEKSEIFDDQFSVERPDGSNFTLKIRSTKLEDSAMYFCASSEGLWGYTFGSGTRLTVV.

The genes are TRBV6-1 and TRBJ1-1; there is no DNA to check the TCRdb D call of TRBD1. Germline V gene data show CDR1 as MNHNS and CDR2 as SASEGT. This CDR3 spans 14 amino acids. The CDR3 here is CASRVRGMNTEAFF.

This chain connects TRBV19 to TRBJ2-7; the TCRdb call, TRBD2, lacks DNA for checking. The germline CDR1 and CDR2 sequences are LNHDA and SQIVND (reference sequence). The CDR3 runs 15 residues. The CDR3 spells CASSIRGFPSFEQYF.

The chain has TRBV5-1 and TRBJ2-5; TCRdb proposes TRBD2, but this gene call is untestable without DNA. From germline, CDR1 is SGHRS and CDR2 YFSETQ. CDR3 length: 14 amino acids. Here the CDR3 reads CASSLTTAKETQYF.

The chain uses TRBV7-6 and TRBJ2-1; there is no DNA to check the TCRdb D call of TRBD1. Germline assignment: CDR1 SGHVS and CDR2 FNYEAQ. The CDR3 spans 14 residues. CDR3 region: CASSLGGSTHEQFF.

The chain joins TRBV24-1 to TRBJ1-2; the TCRdb D gene call, TRBD1, has no DNA to confirm it. The CDR3 sequence is 14 residues long. Germline V gene lookup returns CDR1 KGHDR and CDR2 SFDVKD. CDR3 protein: CATSESGGAYGYTF.

The CDR3 region is CASSSRYEQYF. The chain carries TRBV28 and TRBJ2-7. From germline, CDR1 is MDHEN and CDR2 SYDVKM. The CDR3 is made up of 11 amino acids.

The rearrangement links TRBV20-1 to TRBJ2-2; TCRdb selects TRBD1, and the lack of DNA leaves this call unchecked. The CDR3 runs to 17 residues. The germline CDR1 and CDR2 sequences are DFQATT and SNEGSKA (reference sequence). The chain's CDR3 is CCARTGRKGIRTGELFF.

This rearrangement joins TRBV5-6 to TRBJ2-3; with no DNA, the TCRdb D assignment of TRBD2 cannot be verified. Germline CDR1 SGHDT, CDR2 YYEEEE. The CDR3 sequence is 15 residues long. This CDR3 reads CASSSGSGGTDTQYF.

V usage is TRBV11-2 and J usage is TRBJ2-3; the TRBD2 assignment by TCRdb is unverifiable without DNA. This CDR3 has 18 amino acids. The germline V gene has CDR1 SGHAT and CDR2 FQNNGV. The CDR3 reads CAIEIAPSGFKGTDTQYF.

The CDR3 region is CASSSQGAYTEAFF. This chain joins TRBV12-3 or TRBV12-4 and TRBJ1-1; the D gene TCRdb calls, TRBD1, cannot be checked with no DNA. This CDR3 is 14 amino acids long.

The chain is built from TRBV7-2 and TRBJ2-2. This CDR3 spans 14 amino acids. CDR1 and CDR2 from the germline V gene are SGHTA and FQGNSA. CDR3 residues: CASSLQKNSGELFF.

V gene TRBV2 combines with J gene TRBJ2-1; lacking DNA, the TRBD1 call made by TCRdb goes unchecked. The CDR3 length is 14 residues. The germline V gene has CDR1 SNHLY and CDR2 FYNNEI. CDR3 amino acids: CASSDPGTYNEQFF.

V and J are TRBV5-1 and TRBJ2-3; the TCRdb call, TRBD2, lacks DNA for checking. Germline values: CDR1 SGHRS, CDR2 YFSETQ. This CDR3 is built from 15 residues. The CDR3 region is CASSLERTSTDTQYF.

The rearrangement uses TRBV11-2 and TRBJ2-1; TCRdb names TRBD2, which stays unverified in the absence of DNA. The germline CDR1 and CDR2 sequences are SGHAT and FQNNGV. The CDR3 extends over 16 amino acids. CDR3 sequence reads: CASSLLGRASYNEQFF.

V is TRBV10-3 and J is TRBJ2-5; TCRdb returns TRBD1, unconfirmable since there is no DNA. Germline CDR1 is ENHRY and CDR2 is SYGVKD. This CDR3 has 15 residues. The CDR3: CAIRGTGGPQETQYF.

The rearrangement uses TRBV7-9 and TRBJ2-7. Germline V CDR1 and CDR2: SEHNR, FQNEAQ (reference sequence). The CDR3 extends over 13 amino acids. CDR3 in amino acids: CASSFSGSYEQYF.

The gene calls are TRBV7-9 and TRBJ2-7. Germline V gives CDR1 SEHNR, CDR2 FQNEAQ (reference sequence). The length of the CDR3 is 16 residues. The CDR3 here is CASSLDIGQTFYEQYF.

The chain recombines TRBV6-6 with TRBJ1-2. Germline V gives CDR1 MNHNY, CDR2 SVGAGI (reference sequence). The CDR3 consists of 11 residues. The CDR3: CASSYAVGYTF.

The V call is TRBV4-3, the J call TRBJ2-7; TCRdb indicates TRBD2, and absent DNA this call remains unverified. The CDR3 has 17 amino acids. Looked up from germline, CDR1 is LGHNA and CDR2 is YSLEER. CDR3 residues: CASSLHWAGTSSYEQYF.

The V and J genes are TRBV20-1 and TRBJ2-5. Germline CDR1 and CDR2: DFQATT and SNEGSKA (reference sequence). CDR3 size: 12 residues. CDR3: CSARIRWETQYF.

This chain links TRBV6-5 with TRBJ1-1. Germline V gene lookup returns CDR1 MNHEY and CDR2 SVGAGI. The length of the CDR3 is 12 residues. This CDR3 reads CASRHMNTEAFF.

The V gene is TRBV4-3, the J gene TRBJ2-3; lacking DNA, the TRBD2 call made by TCRdb goes unchecked. CDR1 is LGHNA, CDR2 YSLEER, per germline. There are 16 residues in the CDR3. This CDR3 reads CASSQDLAGAADTQYF.

The genes are TRBV7-9 and TRBJ2-2; TCRdb selects TRBD1, and the lack of DNA leaves this call unchecked. Germline CDR1 SEHNR, CDR2 FQNEAQ (reference sequence). The length of the CDR3 is 13 residues. The CDR3 sequence is CASTPSGTGELFF.

The chain links TRBV5-6 to TRBJ1-5. The CDR3 is made up of 15 amino acids. Germline V gene sequence: CDR1 SGHDT, CDR2 YYEEEE. CDR3 loop: CASSYGRLGFQPQHF.

CDR3 in amino acids: CSALGVGGPTNEKLFF. The chain is built from TRBV20-1 and TRBJ1-4. The CDR3 loop spans 16 amino acids. Germline V gives CDR1 DFQATT, CDR2 SNEGSKA (reference sequence).

CDR3 amino acids: CAWLLGNTQYF. The rearrangement links TRBV30 to TRBJ2-3; TCRdb returns TRBD2, unconfirmable since there is no DNA. The CDR3 is 11 residues long. Germline-derived CDR1 and CDR2 are GTSNPN and SVGIG (reference sequence).

The gene calls are TRBV6-1 and TRBJ2-4; checking the TCRdb D call of TRBD1 is not possible without DNA. There are 15 residues in the CDR3. Germline V lookup: CDR1 MNHNS, CDR2 SASEGT. CDR3 sequence: CASSREGQGKNIQYF.